The T cell receptor (beta chain) described here comes from a study of cytomegalovirus exposure and HLA in healthy donors. Overall study results and limits: Among the most significant clusters, several appeared linked to common viral pathogens in a later analysis.

About this clone itself: The target antigen is unknown. The limits of the CDR3 on the DNA are not certain, so only TCRdb's listed CDR3 is given.

Vbeta (60) and Jbeta (13) primers were used in the PCR. TCRdb keeps only in-frame clones here, not all; method: immunoSEQ multiplex PCR. This repertoire shows about 180,000 clones, over 60% found once; its top ten account for 5.7%. Per the germline V gene, CDR1 is MDHEN and CDR2 is SYDVKM. The CDR3 is 16 amino acids in total, end residues counted. The V and J genes are TRBV28 and TRBJ1-1. The sequence came from a man aged 35-49 years in good health and CMV-seronegative. The material sequenced was PBMCs. The CDR3 here is CASSSSWRAWATEAFF.